This note documents a single T cell receptor (beta chain) sequence. Its antigen is undetermined. Germline CDR1 and CDR2: KGHSH and LQKENI. CDR3 size: 17 residues. Trimming took off 1 base at V and 1 base at J, with 11 bases between the two ends. MiXCR, applied by TCRdb to the 5' RACE reads, yields one record per CDR3 protein. The sample has about 420,000 distinct CDR3 sequences; approximately 20% are singletons. This entry is derived from a study of CD8 T cells in ankylosing spondylitis. Study-wide results and caveats: What seemed typical of ankylosing spondylitis blood was a TCR beta motif built from roughly eight highly homologous variants.

The rearrangement joins TRBV18 to TRBJ2-6; the D gene is possibly TRBD1 (7 bases). The receptor comes from a male donor with ankylosing spondylitis. The sequenced sample was blood, either unsorted or a sorted T cell fraction (not recorded which). The CDR3 protein is CASSPQTGRSGANVLTF. The CDR3 bases are TGTGCCAGCTCACCACAGACAGGGAGGTCTGGGGCCAACGTCCTGACTTTC. Complete variable domain (other parts from reference TRBV18 and TRBJ2-6): NAGVMQNPRHLVRRRGQEARLRCSPMKGHSHVYWYRQLPEEGLKFMVYLQKENIIDESGMPKERFSAEFPKEGPSILRIQQVVRGDSAAYFCASSPQTGRSGANVLTFGAGSRLTVL.